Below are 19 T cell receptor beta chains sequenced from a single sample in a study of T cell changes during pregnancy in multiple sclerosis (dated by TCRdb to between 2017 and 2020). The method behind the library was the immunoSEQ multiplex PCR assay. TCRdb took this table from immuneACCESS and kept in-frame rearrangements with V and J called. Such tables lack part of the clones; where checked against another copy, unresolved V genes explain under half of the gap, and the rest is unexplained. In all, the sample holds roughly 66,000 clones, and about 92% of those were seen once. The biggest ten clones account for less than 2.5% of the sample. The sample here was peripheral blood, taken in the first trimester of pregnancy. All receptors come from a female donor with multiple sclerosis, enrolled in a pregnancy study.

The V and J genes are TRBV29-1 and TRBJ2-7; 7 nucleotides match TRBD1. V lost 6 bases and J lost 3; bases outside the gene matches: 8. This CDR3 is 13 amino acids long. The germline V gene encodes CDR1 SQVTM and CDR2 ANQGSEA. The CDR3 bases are TGCAGCGTGGGGACAGCCCTACACTACGAGCAGTACTTC. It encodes CSVGTALHYEQYF.

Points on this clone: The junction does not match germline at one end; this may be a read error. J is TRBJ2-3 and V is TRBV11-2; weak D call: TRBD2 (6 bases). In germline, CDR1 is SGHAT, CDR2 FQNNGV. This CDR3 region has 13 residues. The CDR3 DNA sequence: TGTGCCAGCAGCTTAGTTCCCGCGGGGTGGTCAGATTTT. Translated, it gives CASSLVPAGWSDF.

CDR3 in DNA: TGTGCCTGGAGTGTTGGACAGGTCTATGGCTACACCTTC. Translated, it gives CAWSVGQVYGYTF. This chain connects TRBV30 to TRBJ1-2; TRBD1 matches at 7 bases. After removal of 0 bases from V and 4 bases from J, the junction contained 2 bases not matched to a gene. Germline CDR1 GTSNPN, CDR2 SVGIG (reference sequence). The CDR3 covers 13 residues.

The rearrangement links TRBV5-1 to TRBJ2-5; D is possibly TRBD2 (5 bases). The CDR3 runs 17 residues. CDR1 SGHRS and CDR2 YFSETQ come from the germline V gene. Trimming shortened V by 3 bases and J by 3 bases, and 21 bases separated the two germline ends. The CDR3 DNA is TGCGCCAGCAGCTCGAACGCTATTGGACGGGGAGAAGAGACCCAGTACTTC. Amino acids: CASSSNAIGRGEETQYF.

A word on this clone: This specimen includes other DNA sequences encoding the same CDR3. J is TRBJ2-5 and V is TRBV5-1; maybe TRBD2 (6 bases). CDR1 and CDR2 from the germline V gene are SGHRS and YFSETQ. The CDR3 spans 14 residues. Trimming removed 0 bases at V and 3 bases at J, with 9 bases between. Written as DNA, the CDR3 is TGCGCCAGCAGCTTGGTGGGCGGGAAAGAGACCCAGTACTTC. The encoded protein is CASSLVGGKETQYF.

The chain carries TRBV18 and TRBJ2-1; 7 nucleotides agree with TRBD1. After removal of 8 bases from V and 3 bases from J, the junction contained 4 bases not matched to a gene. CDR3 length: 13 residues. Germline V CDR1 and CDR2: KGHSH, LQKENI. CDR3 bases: TGTGCCAGCCGGGACAGCCTCTACAATGAGCAGTTCTTC. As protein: CASRDSLYNEQFF.

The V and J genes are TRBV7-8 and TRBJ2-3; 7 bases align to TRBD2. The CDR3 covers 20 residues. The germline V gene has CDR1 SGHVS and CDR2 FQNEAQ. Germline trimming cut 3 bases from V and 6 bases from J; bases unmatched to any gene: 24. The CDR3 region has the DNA TGTGCCAGCAGCTTTTCTCCCCTCCATGTGCGGGAGCGACCACAGGATACGCAGTATTTT. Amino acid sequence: CASSFSPLHVRERPQDTQYF.

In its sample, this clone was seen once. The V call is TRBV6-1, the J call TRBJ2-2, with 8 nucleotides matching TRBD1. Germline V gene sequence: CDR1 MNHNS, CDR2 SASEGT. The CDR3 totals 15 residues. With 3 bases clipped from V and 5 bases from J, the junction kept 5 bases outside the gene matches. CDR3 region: CASSDGTGTTGELFF. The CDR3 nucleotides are TGTGCCAGCAGTGACGGGACAGGTACAACCGGGGAGCTGTTTTTT.

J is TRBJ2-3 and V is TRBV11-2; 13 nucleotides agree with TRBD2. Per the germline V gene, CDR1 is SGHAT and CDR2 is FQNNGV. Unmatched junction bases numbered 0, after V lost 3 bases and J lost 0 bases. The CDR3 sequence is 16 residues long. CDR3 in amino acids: CASSLGLAGSTDTQYF. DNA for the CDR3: TGTGCCAGCAGCTTGGGACTAGCGGGAAGCACAGATACGCAGTATTTT. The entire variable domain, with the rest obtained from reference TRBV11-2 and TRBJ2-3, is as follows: EAGVAQSPRYKIIEKRQSVAFWCNPISGHATLYWYQQILGQGPKLLIQFQNNGVVDDSQLPKDRFSAERLKGVDSTLKIQPAKLEDSAVYLCASSLGLAGSTDTQYFGPGTRLTVL.

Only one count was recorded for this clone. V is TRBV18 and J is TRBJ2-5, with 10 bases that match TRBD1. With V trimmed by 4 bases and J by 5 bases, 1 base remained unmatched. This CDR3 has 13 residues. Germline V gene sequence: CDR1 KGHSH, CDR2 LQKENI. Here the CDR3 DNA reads TGTGCCAGCTCACGGGACAGGGGCGAGACCCAGTACTTC. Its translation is CASSRDRGETQYF.

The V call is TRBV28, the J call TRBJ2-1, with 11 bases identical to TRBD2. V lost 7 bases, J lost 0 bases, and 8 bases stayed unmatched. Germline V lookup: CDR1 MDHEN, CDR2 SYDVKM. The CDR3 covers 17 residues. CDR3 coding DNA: TGTGCCAGCAATAGGCCGGGACTAGCGGACTCCTACAATGAGCAGTTCTTC. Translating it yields CASNRPGLADSYNEQFF.

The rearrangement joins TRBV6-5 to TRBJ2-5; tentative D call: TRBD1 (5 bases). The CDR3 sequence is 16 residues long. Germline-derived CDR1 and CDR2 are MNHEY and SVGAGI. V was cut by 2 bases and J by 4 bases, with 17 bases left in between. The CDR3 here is CASSYATVLNAETQYF. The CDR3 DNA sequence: TGTGCCAGCAGTTACGCGACAGTCCTAAATGCAGAGACCCAGTACTTC.

The CDR3 spells CSVEEGRAGELFF. The CDR3 DNA is TGCAGCGTTGAAGAAGGGCGGGCCGGGGAGCTGTTTTTT. V is TRBV29-1 and J is TRBJ2-2; tentative D call: TRBD2 (5 bases). The ends were cut back, 0 bases at V and 6 bases at J, with 8 bases in the middle. Germline CDR1 reads SQVTM; CDR2 reads ANQGSEA. The CDR3 has 13 residues.

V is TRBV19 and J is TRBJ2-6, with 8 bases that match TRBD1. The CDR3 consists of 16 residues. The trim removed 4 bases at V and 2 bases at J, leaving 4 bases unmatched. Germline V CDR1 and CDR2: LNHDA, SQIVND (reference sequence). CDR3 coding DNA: TGTGCCAGTAGTACCCCACAGGGGGCTGGGGCCAACGTCCTGACTTTC. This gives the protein CASSTPQGAGANVLTF.

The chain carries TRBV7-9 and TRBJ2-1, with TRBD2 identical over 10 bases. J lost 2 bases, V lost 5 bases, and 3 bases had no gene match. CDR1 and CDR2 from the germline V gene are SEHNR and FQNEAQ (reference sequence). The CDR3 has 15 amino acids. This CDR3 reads CASSPLAGAYNEQFF. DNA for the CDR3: TGTGCCAGCAGCCCCCTAGCGGGAGCCTACAATGAGCAGTTCTTC.

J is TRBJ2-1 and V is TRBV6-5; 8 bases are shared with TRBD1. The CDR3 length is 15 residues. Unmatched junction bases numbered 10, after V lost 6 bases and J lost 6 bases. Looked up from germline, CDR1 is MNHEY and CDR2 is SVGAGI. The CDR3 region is CASSLPDRDVNEQFF. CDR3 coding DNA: TGTGCCAGCAGCCTTCCGGACAGGGATGTCAATGAGCAGTTCTTC.

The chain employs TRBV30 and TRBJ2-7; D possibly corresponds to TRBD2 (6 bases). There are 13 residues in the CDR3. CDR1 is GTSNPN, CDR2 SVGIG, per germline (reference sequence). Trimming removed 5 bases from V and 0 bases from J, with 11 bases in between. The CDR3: CAWSWGDSYEQYF. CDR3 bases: TGTGCCTGGTCCTGGGGGGACTCCTACGAGCAGTACTTC.

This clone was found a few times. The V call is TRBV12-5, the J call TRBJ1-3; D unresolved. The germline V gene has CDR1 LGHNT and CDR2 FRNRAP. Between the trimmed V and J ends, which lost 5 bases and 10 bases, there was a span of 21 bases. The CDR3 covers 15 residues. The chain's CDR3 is CASGLRQRAMGTIYF. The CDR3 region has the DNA TGTGCTAGTGGTCTCCGTCAGAGGGCAATGGGGACCATATATTTT. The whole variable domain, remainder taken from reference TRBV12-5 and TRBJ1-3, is DARVTQTPRHKVTEMGQEVTMRCQPILGHNTVFWYRQTMMQGLELLAYFRNRAPLDDSGMPKDRFSAEMPDATLATLKIQPSEPRDSAVYFCASGLRQRAMGTIYFGEGSWLTVV.

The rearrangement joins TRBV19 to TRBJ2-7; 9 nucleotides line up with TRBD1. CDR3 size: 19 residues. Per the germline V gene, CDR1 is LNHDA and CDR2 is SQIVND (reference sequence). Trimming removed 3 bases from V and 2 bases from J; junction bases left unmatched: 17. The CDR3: CASSMISFGRDRETYEQYF. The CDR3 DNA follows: TGTGCCAGTAGTATGATTTCATTTGGTCGGGACAGGGAAACCTACGAGCAGTACTTC.